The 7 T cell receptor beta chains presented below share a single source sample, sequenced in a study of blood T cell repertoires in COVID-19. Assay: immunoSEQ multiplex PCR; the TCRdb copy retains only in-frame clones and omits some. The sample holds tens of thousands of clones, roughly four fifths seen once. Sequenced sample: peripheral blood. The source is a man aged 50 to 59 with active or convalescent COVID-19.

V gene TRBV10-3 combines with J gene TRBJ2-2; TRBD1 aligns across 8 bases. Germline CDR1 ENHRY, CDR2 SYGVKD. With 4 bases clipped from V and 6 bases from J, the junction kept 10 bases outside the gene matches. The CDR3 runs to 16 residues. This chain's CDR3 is CAISGMNRGIAGELFF. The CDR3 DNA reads TGTGCCATCAGTGGTATGAACAGGGGGATTGCCGGGGAGCTGTTTTTT.

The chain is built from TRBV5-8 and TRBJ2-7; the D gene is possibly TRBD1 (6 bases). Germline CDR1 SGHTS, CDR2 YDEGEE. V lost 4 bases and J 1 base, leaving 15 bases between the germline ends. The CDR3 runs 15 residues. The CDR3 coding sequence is TGTGCCAGCAGCCCAGGGGTAGGTAATTCCTACGAGCAGTACGTC. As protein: CASSPGVGNSYEQYV.

The CDR3 region has the DNA TGTGCCAGCTCCGCGACAGCCCCCACCGGGGAGCTGTTTTTT. It translates to CASSATAPTGELFF. The V and J genes are TRBV18 and TRBJ2-2; tentative D call: TRBD1 (5 bases). The germline gives CDR1 KGHSH, CDR2 LQKENI. The V end was cut by 6 bases, the J end by 4 bases, with 12 bases between. This CDR3 contains 14 residues.

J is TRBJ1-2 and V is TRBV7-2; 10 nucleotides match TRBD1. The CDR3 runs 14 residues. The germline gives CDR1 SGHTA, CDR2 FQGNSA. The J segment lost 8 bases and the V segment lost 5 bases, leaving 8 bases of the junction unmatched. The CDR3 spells CASSPGTGEEGYTF. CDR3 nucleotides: TGTGCCAGCAGCCCGGGGACAGGGGAAGAGGGCTACACCTTC.

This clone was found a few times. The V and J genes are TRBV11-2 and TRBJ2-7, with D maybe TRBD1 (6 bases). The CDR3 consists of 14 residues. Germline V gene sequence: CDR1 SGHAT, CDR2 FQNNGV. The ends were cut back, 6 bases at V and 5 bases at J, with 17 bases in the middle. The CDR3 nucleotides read TGTGCCAGCAGACTGCAGGACAGCAACCACGAGCAGTACTTC. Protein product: CASRLQDSNHEQYF.

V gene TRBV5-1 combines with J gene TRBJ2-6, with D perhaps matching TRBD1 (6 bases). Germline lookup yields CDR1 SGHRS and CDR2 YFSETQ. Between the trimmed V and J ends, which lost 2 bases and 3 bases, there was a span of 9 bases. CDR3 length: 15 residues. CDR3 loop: CASSLTGLGANVLTF. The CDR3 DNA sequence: TGCGCCAGCAGCTTAACAGGGCTTGGGGCCAACGTCCTGACTTTC. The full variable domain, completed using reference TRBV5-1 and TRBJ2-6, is KAGVTQTPRYLIKTRGQQVTLSCSPISGHRSVSWYQQTPGQGLQFLFEYFSETQRNKGNFPGRFSGRQFSNSRSEMNVSTLELGDSALYLCASSLTGLGANVLTFGAGSRLTVL.

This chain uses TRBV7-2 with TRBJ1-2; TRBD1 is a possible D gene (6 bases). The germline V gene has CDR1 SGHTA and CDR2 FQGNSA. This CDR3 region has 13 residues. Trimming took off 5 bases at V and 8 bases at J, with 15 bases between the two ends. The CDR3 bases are TGTGCCAGCAGCACACGACAGGATGGAGGCTACACCTTC. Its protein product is CASSTRQDGGYTF.